The T cell receptor (beta chain) under discussion was sequenced for a study of blood T cells in healthy people across ages. This CDR3 has 16 residues. CDR1 is MNHEY, CDR2 SVGAGI, per germline. A second PCR, run for about 7 to 11 cycles, used a sample-barcoded 5' primer plus a J-beta primer mix. TCRdb used MiXCR to reprocess the 5' RACE reads, holding one entry per CDR3 protein. Counted here are 600,000 or so distinct CDR3 sequences, around 20% occurring once; the ten biggest clones make up more than 3%. The sample holds a few counts of this clonotype. The TCR comes from a man in his 70s in good health. This sequence joins TRBV6-5 and TRBJ2-5; 7 bases are a match to TRBD2. The J call is uncertain, as TRBJ2-7 better fits the DNA end. Sequences were obtained from blood. The CDR3 nucleotides read TGTGCCAGCAGTTACTCATTGACTAGCCGATCCTACGAGCAGTACTTC. Its translation is CASSYSLTSRSYEQYF.